This T cell receptor (beta chain) was sequenced for a study of blood T cell repertoires in COVID-19. Study-wide background: Material from acute and convalescent COVID-19 was sourced from the United States, Italy and Spain. PBMCs, B-cell-depleted T cells, or T cells were the source of the cDNA or gDNA that made up the material.

The length of the CDR3 is 15 residues. After removal of 4 bases from V and 3 bases from J, the junction contained 2 bases not matched to a gene. In germline, CDR1 is SGHDN, CDR2 FVKESK. The assay was immunoSEQ multiplex PCR, and TCRdb's table has in-frame clones only and misses some. This table holds 150,000 to 200,000 clones, around 80% found once. Source material: peripheral blood. This receptor was obtained from a woman aged 70-85 years with COVID-19, enrolled during active disease. V usage is TRBV14 and J usage is TRBJ2-2, with 10 bases identical to TRBD2. CDR3 DNA: TGTGCCAGCAGCCGAGCGGGAGGGGACACCGGGGAGCTGTTTTTT. Translated: CASSRAGGDTGELFF. Full variable domain (outside the CDR3, taken from reference TRBV14 and TRBJ2-2): EAGVTQFPSHSVIEKGQTVTLRCDPISGHDNLYWYRRVMGKEIKFLLHFVKESKQDESGMPNNRFLAERTGGTYSTLKVQPAELEDSGVYFCASSRAGGDTGELFFGEGSRLTVL.